This T cell receptor (beta chain) was recorded in a study of CD8+CD57+ T cells in acquired aplastic anemia. Profiling that covered TCR beta VDJ and CDR3 relied on genomic DNA as its template. Via MiXCR, TCRdb re-called the reads, giving one row per CDR3 protein. The sample has roughly 190,000 distinct CDR3 sequences; around 47% are singletons. This clonotype was seen at least ten times. The sequenced patients had an expansion of CD8+CD57+ cells seen by flow cytometry. This CDR3 is 15 amino acids long. V gave up 0 bases and J gave up 7 bases; unmatched junction bases: 6. The V gene's germline CDR1 is SGDLS and CDR2 YYNGEE.

Sequencing was done on a sample of sorted CD4+, CD8+, or CD8+CD57+ T cells (not recorded which) from PBMCs. The chain uses TRBV9 and TRBJ2-1; TRBD1 agrees at 8 bases. This receptor was identified in a human donor with aplastic anemia. CDR3 sequence: CASSVGQGAWNEQFF. The CDR3 coding sequence is TGTGCCAGCAGCGTAGGCCAGGGGGCGTGGAATGAGCAGTTCTTC.